This T cell receptor (beta chain) originates from a study of molecular identifiers for immune sequencing clone quantification. Whole-study results and caveats: Jurkat TCR RNA from one cell was spiked into about a million naive cells, and it was reportedly detectable there.

In this sample, this clonotype turned up many times. Its target is not known. Libraries used roughly 17,000 to 1,000,000 sorted naive CD8 T cells and 10%, 30% or 50% RNA input. The bulk TCR libraries were made with methods described before and with listed TCR primers. Each CDR3 protein is one row after TCRdb ran MiXCR on the PCR reads. Here the sample spans approximately 500,000 distinct CDR3 sequences, around 23% being singletons. Deletions cut 8 bases from V and 2 bases from J, with 11 bases between. Germline V lookup: CDR1 GTSNPN, CDR2 SVGIG (reference sequence). This CDR3 spans 12 amino acids. The chain uses TRBV30 and TRBJ2-3, with a tentative D call TRBD1 (5 bases). The clonotype comes from a human donor in good health. Some libraries in this study had Jurkat cell RNA spiked in. The sequencing input was naive CD8+ T cells from blood, with Jurkat cell RNA spiked in. Subset specified: FACS-sorted CD8+CD4-CCR7+CD45RA+ naive T cells. The CDR3 DNA reads as TGTGCCCGTCAACAGGACACAGATACGCAGTATTTT. Encoded protein: CARQQDTDTQYF.